This T cell receptor beta chain is from a study of shared clonotypes between healthy human individuals. Whole-study context: Three CD4 naive, three CD4 memory, two CD8 naive and one CD8 memory plate were used per donor.

This table comes from immunoSEQ multiplex PCR, and its TCRdb copy is limited to in-frame clones, with some not included. Of more than 2 million clones listed, around 95% are singletons. The V and J ends lost 0 bases and 0 bases respectively, with 10 bases between them. Germline CDR1 SGDLS, CDR2 YYNGEE. The CDR3 totals 16 residues. This chain links TRBV9 with TRBJ1-3; D gene ambiguous. The clonotype was recovered from a man aged 18 to 29 in good health. Specimen: naive CD4+ T cells sorted from blood. The subset was: CD45RA+ positively selected. CDR3 sequence: CASSVGSTNSGNTIYF. The CDR3 DNA reads as TGTGCCAGCAGCGTAGGGTCGACAAACTCTGGAAACACCATATATTTT.